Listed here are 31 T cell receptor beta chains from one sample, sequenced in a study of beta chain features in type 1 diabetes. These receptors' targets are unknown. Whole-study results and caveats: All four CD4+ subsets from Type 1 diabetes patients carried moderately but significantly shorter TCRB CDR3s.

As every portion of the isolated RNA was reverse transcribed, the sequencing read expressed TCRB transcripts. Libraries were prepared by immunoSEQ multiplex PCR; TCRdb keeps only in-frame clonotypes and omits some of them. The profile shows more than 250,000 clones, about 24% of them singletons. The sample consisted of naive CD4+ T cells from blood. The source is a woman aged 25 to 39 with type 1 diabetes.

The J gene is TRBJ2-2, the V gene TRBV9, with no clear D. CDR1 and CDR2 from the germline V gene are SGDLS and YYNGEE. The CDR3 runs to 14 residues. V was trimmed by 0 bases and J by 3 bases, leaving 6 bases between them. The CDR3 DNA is TGTGCCAGCAGCGTAGTTGCGGACACCGGGGAGCTGTTTTTT. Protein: CASSVVADTGELFF.

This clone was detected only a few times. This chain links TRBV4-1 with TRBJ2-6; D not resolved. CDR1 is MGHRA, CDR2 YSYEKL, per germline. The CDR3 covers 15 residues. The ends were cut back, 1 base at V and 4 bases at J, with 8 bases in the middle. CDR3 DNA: TGCGCCAGCAGCCAAGCGGTTCTCGGGGCCAACGTCCTGACTTTC. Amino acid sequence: CASSQAVLGANVLTF.

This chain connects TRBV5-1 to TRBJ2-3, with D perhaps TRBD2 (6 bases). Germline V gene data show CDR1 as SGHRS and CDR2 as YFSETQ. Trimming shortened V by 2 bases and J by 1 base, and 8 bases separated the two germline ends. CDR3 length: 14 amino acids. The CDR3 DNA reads TGCGCCAGCAGCTTTGGGGAGGGCACAGATACGCAGTATTTT. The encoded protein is CASSFGEGTDTQYF.

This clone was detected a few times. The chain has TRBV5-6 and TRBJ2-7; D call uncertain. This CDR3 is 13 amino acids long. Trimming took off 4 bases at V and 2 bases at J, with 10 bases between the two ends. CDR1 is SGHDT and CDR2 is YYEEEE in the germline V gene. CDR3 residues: CASSPGHTYEQYF. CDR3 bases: TGTGCCAGCAGCCCCGGTCATACCTACGAGCAGTACTTC.

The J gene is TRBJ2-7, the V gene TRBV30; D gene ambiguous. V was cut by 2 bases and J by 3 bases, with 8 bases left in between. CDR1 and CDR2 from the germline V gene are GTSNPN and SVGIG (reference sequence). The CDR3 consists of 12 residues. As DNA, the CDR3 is TGTGCCTGGAGTATTGTCGGCTACGAGCAGTACTTC. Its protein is CAWSIVGYEQYF.

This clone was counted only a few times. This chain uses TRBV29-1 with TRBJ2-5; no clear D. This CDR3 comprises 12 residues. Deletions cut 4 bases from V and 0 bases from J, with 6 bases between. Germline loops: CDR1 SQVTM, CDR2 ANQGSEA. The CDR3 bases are TGCAGCGTTGCGGAGAACCAAGAGACCCAGTACTTC. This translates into CSVAENQETQYF.

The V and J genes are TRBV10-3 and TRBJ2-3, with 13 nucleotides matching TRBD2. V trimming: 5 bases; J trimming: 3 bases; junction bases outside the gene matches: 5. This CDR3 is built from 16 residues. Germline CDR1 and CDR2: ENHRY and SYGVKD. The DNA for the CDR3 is TGTGCCATCAGTTCTCCGGGACTAGCGGGAACAGATACGCAGTATTTT. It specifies CAISSPGLAGTDTQYF.

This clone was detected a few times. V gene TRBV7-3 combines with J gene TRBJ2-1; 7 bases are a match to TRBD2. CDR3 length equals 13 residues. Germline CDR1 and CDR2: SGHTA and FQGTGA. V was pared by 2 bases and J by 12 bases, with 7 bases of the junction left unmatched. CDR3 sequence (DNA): TGTGCCAGCAGCTTACTTACGGGAGGCGGGCAGTTCTTC. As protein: CASSLLTGGGQFF.

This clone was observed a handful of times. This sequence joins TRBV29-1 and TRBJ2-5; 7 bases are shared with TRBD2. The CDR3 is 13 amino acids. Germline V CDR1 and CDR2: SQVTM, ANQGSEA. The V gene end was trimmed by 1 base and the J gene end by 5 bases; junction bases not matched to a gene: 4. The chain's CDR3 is CSVEVRRGETQYF. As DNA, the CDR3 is TGCAGCGTTGAAGTGCGGCGGGGGGAGACCCAGTACTTC.

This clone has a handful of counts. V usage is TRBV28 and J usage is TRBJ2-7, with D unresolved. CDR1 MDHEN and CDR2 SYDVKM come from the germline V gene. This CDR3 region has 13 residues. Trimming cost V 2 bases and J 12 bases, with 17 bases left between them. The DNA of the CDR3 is TGTGCCAGCAGTTTAAATGAGCCTACCGATCGGTACTTC. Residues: CASSLNEPTDRYF.

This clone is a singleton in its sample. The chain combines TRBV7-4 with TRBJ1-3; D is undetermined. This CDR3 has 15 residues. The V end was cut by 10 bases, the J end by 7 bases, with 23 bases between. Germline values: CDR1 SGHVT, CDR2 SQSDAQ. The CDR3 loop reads CATSSRGTRRNTIYF. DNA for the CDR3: TGTGCCACATCCTCCAGAGGTACCCGGCGGAACACCATATATTTT.

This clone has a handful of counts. The CDR3 coding sequence is TGTGCCAGCAGTTACGGTGAGGGGGCTGGGGCCAACGTCCTGACTTTC. The encoded protein is CASSYGEGAGANVLTF. V usage is TRBV6-5 and J usage is TRBJ2-6, with D perhaps matching TRBD1 (6 bases). This CDR3 contains 16 residues. V was clipped by 2 bases and J by 2 bases, with 10 bases between them. The germline V gene encodes CDR1 MNHEY and CDR2 SVGAGI.

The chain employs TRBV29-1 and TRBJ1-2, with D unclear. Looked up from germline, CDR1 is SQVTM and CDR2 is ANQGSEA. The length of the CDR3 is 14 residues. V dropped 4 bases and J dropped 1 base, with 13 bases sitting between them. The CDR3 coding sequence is TGCAGCGTTGTAGCGGGCGACCGTAACTATGGCTACACCTTC. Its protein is CSVVAGDRNYGYTF.

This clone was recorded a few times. In DNA, the CDR3 is TGTGCCACCAGCAGAGACGGGCTAGCGGGAAATGGGGATACGCAGTATTTT. Translating gives CATSRDGLAGNGDTQYF. This chain connects TRBV15 to TRBJ2-3; 9 bases fit TRBD2. This CDR3 is built from 17 residues. Looked up from germline, CDR1 is LNHNV and CDR2 is YYDKDF (reference sequence). The V and J ends lost 0 bases and 6 bases, in that order; junction bases with no gene match: 10.

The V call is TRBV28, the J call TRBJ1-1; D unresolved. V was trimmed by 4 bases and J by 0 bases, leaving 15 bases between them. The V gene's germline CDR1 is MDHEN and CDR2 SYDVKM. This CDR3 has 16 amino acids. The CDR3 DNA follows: TGTGCCAGCAGTTCCCTCCCGGGATTAATGAACACTGAAGCTTTCTTT. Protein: CASSSLPGLMNTEAFF. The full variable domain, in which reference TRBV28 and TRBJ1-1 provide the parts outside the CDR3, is DVKVTQSSRYLVKRTGEKVFLECVQDMDHENMFWYRQDPGLGLRLIYFSYDVKMKEKGDIPEGYSVSREKKERFSLILESASTNQTSMYLCASSSLPGLMNTEAFFGQGTRLTVV.

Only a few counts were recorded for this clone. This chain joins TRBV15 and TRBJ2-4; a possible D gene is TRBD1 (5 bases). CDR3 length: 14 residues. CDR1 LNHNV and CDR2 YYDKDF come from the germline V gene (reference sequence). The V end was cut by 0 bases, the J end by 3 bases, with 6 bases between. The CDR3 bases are TGTGCCACCAGCAGAGATACAGGCAAAAACATTCAGTACTTC. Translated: CATSRDTGKNIQYF. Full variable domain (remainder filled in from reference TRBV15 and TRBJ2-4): DAMVIQNPRYQVTQFGKPVTLSCSQTLNHNVMYWYQQKSSQAPKLLFHYYDKDFNNEADTPDNFQSRRPNTSFCFLDIRSPGLGDTAMYLCATSRDTGKNIQYFGAGTRLSVL.

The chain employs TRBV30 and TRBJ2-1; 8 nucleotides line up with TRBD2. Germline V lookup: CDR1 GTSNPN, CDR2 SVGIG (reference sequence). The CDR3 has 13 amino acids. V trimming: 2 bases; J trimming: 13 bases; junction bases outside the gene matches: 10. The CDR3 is CAWSLAAAGGQFF. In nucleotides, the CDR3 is TGTGCCTGGAGTTTAGCGGCCGCGGGAGGACAGTTCTTC.

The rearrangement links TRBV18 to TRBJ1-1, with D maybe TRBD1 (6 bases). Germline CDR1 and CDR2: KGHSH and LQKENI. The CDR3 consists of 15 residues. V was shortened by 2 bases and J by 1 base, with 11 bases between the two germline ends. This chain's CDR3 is CASSPSKGGNTEAFF. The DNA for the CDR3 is TGTGCCAGCTCACCATCTAAAGGGGGGAACACTGAAGCTTTCTTT.

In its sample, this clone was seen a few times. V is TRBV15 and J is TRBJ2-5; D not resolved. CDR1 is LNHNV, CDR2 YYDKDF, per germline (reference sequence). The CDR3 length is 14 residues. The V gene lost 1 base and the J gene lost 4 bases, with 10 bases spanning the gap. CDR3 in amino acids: CATSRVFSRETQYF. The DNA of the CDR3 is TGTGCCACCAGCAGAGTCTTCTCTCGAGAGACCCAGTACTTC.

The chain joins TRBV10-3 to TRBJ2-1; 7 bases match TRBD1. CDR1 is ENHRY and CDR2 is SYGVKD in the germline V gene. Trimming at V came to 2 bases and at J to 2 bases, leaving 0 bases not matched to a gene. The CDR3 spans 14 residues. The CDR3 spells CAISEDRAYNEQFF. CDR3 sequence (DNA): TGTGCCATCAGTGAGGACAGGGCCTACAATGAGCAGTTCTTC.

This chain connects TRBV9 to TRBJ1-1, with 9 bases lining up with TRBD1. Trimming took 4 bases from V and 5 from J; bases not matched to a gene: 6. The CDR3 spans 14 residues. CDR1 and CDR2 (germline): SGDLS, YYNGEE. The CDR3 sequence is CASSSDRGRTEAFF. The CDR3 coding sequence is TGTGCCAGCAGCTCCGACAGGGGGAGGACTGAAGCTTTCTTT.

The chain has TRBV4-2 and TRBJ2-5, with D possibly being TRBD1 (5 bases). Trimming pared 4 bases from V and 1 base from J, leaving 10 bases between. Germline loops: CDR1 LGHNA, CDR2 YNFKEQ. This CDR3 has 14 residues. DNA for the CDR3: TGTGCCAGCAGCCGATACAGGTCCCAAGAGACCCAGTACTTC. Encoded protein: CASSRYRSQETQYF.

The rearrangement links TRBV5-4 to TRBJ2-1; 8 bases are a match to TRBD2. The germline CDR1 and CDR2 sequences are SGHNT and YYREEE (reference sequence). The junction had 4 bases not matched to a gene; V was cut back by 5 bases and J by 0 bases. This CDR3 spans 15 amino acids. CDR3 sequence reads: CASSPGTSSYNEQFF. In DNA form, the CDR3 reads TGTGCCAGCAGTCCCGGGACTAGCTCCTACAATGAGCAGTTCTTC.

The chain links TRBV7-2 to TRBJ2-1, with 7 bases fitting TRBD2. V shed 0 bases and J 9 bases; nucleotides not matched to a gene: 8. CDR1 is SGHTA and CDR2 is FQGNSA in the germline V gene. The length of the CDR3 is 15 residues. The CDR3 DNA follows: TGTGCCAGCAGCTTAGCGGGGGGGATAGACGGTGAGCAGTTCTTC. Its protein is CASSLAGGIDGEQFF.

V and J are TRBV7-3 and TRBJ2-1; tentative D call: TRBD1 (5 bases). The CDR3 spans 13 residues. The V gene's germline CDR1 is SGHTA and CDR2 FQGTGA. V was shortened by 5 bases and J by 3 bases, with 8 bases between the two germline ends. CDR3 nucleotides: TGTGCCAGCAGCCTCGACAGCTACAATGAGCAGTTCTTC. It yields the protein CASSLDSYNEQFF.

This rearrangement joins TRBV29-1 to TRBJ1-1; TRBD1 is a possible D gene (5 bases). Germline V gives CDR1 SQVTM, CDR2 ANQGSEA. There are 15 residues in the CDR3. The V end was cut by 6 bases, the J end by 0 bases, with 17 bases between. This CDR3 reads CSVPRAGTLNTEAFF. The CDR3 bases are TGCAGCGTCCCCCGGGCAGGGACTTTGAACACTGAAGCTTTCTTT.

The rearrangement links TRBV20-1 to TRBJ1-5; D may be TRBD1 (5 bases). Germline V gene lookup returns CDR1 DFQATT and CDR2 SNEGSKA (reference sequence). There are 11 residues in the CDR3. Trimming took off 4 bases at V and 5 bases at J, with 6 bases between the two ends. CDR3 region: CSAKGYQPQHF. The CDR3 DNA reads TGCAGTGCTAAGGGGTATCAGCCCCAGCATTTT.

In DNA form, the CDR3 reads TGCGCCAGCGGTTTGACAGGGGACAATGAGCAGTTCTTC. The encoded protein is CASGLTGDNEQFF. The genes are TRBV5-1 and TRBJ2-1; 8 bases align to TRBD1. This CDR3 region has 13 residues. Germline V CDR1 and CDR2: SGHRS, YFSETQ. With V trimmed by 7 bases and J by 5 bases, 5 bases remained unmatched.

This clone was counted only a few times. The CDR3 nucleotides are TGTGCCATCAGTGAGCCTACAGGGGATAGTGAAGCTTTCTTT. Encoded protein: CAISEPTGDSEAFF. The rearrangement joins TRBV10-3 to TRBJ1-1; TRBD1 aligns across 7 bases. The CDR3 loop spans 14 amino acids. Germline lookup yields CDR1 ENHRY and CDR2 SYGVKD. J gave up 7 bases and V 2 bases, and 7 bases lay outside the gene matches.

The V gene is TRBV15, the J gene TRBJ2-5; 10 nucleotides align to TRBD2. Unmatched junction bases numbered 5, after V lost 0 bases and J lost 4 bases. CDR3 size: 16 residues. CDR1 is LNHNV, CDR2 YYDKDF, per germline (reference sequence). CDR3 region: CATSRDGLAGVETQYF. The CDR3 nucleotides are TGTGCCACCAGCAGAGATGGCCTAGCGGGAGTAGAGACCCAGTACTTC.

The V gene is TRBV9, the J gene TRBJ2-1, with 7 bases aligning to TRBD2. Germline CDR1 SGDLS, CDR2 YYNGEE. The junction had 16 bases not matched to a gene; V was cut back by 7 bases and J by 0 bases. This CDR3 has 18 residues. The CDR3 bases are TGTGCCAGCTCATCGGGGCGGGGGTTACCCTCCTCCTACAATGAGCAGTTCTTC. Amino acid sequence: CASSSGRGLPSSYNEQFF. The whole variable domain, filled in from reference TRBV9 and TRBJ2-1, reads DSGVTQTPKHLITATGQRVTLRCSPRSGDLSVYWYQQSLDQGLQFLIQYYNGEERAKGNILERFSAQQFPDLHSELNLSSLELGDSALYFCASSSGRGLPSSYNEQFFGPGTRLTVL.